Listed below are T cell receptor beta chains from one sample, sequenced in a study of cytotoxic CD8 clonotypes in ibrutinib-treated CLL. Sequencing was performed with immunoSEQ multiplex PCR; in TCRdb, only in-frame clones are kept and a portion is missing. The top ten hold roughly 13% of the sample, which has 140,000 or so clones, around 80% seen once. The sequencing here drew on PBMCs, taken after 12 months of ibrutinib treatment. The receptors shown here come from a human donor with chronic lymphocytic leukemia. CDR3s include the opening cysteine and the closing phenylalanine or tryptophan. Fields, in order: J gene, CDR3 length, clone size, D gene, V gene, CDR3 protein, CDR3 DNA. A D gene is named only where the DNA matches it firmly. Some rows mark clone size as missing; the rest say once, few, many or name a class of expanded clone.

TRBJ2-5 14 . . TRBV7-9 CASSLEFTLGTQYF TGTGCCAGCAGCTTAGAATTCACGCTAGGGACCCAGTACTTC
TRBJ1-1 17 . . TRBV7-2 CASSLIPASPRPTEAFF TGTGCCAGCAGCTTAATCCCCGCCTCACCCCGGCCCACTGAAGCTTTCTTT
TRBJ2-5 14 . . TRBV7-9 CASSSRGTGETQYF TGTGCCAGCAGCTCCCGGGGGACGGGGGAGACCCAGTACTTC
TRBJ2-1 16 once TRBD2 TRBV28 CASLEWGGSGPNEQFF TGTGCCAGCCTTGAATGGGGCGGGAGCGGCCCCAATGAGCAGTTCTTC
TRBJ2-7 15 . TRBD1 TRBV11-3 CASSPGGDRDVEQYF TGTGCCAGCAGCCCAGGCGGGGACAGGGATGTCGAGCAGTACTTC
TRBJ2-7 15 . TRBD2 TRBV29-1 CSVWTSGSVSYEQYF TGCAGCGTTTGGACTAGCGGGAGCGTATCCTACGAGCAGTACTTC
TRBJ2-1 15 . . TRBV10-3 CAISGGSGVYNEQFF TGTGCCATCAGTGGGGGGAGTGGGGTTTACAATGAGCAGTTCTTC
TRBJ2-5 13 . . TRBV14 CASSQGQLETQYF TGTGCCAGCAGCCAAGGGCAGTTGGAGACCCAGTACTTC
TRBJ2-7 15 . TRBD2 TRBV5-6 CASSSLAGGFYEQYF TGTGCCAGCAGCTCCCTAGCGGGAGGGTTTTACGAGCAGTACTTC
TRBJ2-7 15 . . TRBV27 CASSLSTGDPYEQYF TGTGCCAGCAGTTTATCGACAGGAGACCCCTACGAGCAGTACTTC
TRBJ2-7 15 . TRBD1 TRBV7-7 CASSSGRGPTYEQYF TGTGCCAGCAGCTCGGGCAGGGGGCCAACCTACGAGCAGTACTTC
TRBJ2-2 14 . . TRBV11-2 CASSLGPFTGELFF TGTGCCAGCAGCTTAGGGCCCTTCACCGGGGAGCTGTTTTTT
TRBJ2-3 16 . TRBD2 TRBV4-3 CASSVSGSVGADTQYF TGCGCCAGCAGTGTGAGCGGGAGTGTGGGGGCAGATACGCAGTATTTT
TRBJ1-1 13 once . TRBV7-3 CASSLMGDTEAFF TGTGCCAGCAGCTTAATGGGGGACACTGAAGCTTTCTTT
TRBJ2-1 15 . TRBD2 TRBV29-1 CSLGLAGRPNNEQFF TGCAGCCTTGGACTAGCGGGCCGCCCAAACAATGAGCAGTTCTTC
TRBJ2-1 16 . TRBD2 TRBV4-2 CASSQGTSGSYNEQFF TGTGCCAGCAGCCAGGGGACTAGCGGGAGCTACAATGAGCAGTTCTTC
TRBJ2-7 17 . TRBD2 TRBV5-1 CASSTGLAGGPGYEQYF TGCGCCAGCAGCACGGGACTAGCGGGAGGGCCTGGGTACGAGCAGTACTTC
TRBJ1-2 15 . TRBD1 TRBV19 CASSRGTGVDYGYTF TGTGCCAGTAGCCGAGGGACAGGGGTCGACTATGGCTACACCTTC
TRBJ2-7 14 . TRBD1 TRBV28 CASRPTGGVAGSRF TGTGCCAGCAGGCCGACAGGGGGCGTCGCGGGCTCCCGCTTC
TRBJ1-1 11 . . TRBV6-6 CASSWGAEAFF TGTGCCAGCAGCTGGGGGGCTGAAGCTTTCTTT
TRBJ1-5 18 . TRBD1 TRBV7-9 CASSLGGTGRHSNQPQHF TGTGCCAGCAGCTTAGGAGGGACAGGGCGACATAGCAATCAGCCCCAGCATTTT
TRBJ1-3 13 . . TRBV7-9 CASTVGFGNTIYF TGTGCCAGCACGGTGGGATTTGGAAACACCATATATTTT
TRBJ2-5 13 . . TRBV5-1 CASSLDRKETQYF TGCGCCAGCAGCTTGGACCGCAAAGAGACCCAGTACTTC
TRBJ2-2 15 . . TRBV2 CASSEIWTRGGELFF TGTGCCAGCAGTGAAATCTGGACTCGTGGCGGGGAGCTGTTTTTT
TRBJ1-1 14 . . TRBV18 CASSPPGRETEAFF TGTGCCAGCTCACCACCGGGCAGGGAAACTGAAGCTTTCTTT
TRBJ2-2 14 few . TRBV10-3 CAISKGQNTGELFF TGTGCCATCAGTAAAGGACAGAACACCGGGGAGCTGTTTTTT
TRBJ1-1 13 . . TRBV6-1 CASRGTANTEAFF TGTGCCAGCAGGGGGACCGCTAACACTGAAGCTTTCTTT
TRBJ2-5 19 . TRBD1 TRBV10-3 CAISEPTSGTGLRQETQYF TGTGCCATCAGTGAGCCTACGTCCGGGACAGGGTTACGACAAGAGACCCAGTACTTC
TRBJ2-7 14 . TRBD2 TRBV6-1 CASRSSGSFYEQYF TGTGCCAGCCGGTCTAGCGGATCTTTCTACGAGCAGTACTTC
TRBJ2-7 16 few TRBD2 TRBV4-2 CASSQGGLADSYEQYF TGTGCCAGCAGCCAAGGCGGACTAGCGGACTCCTACGAGCAGTACTTC
TRBJ1-5 14 few . TRBV7-2 CASSLVRLDQPQHF TGTGCCAGCAGCTTAGTGCGTTTAGATCAGCCCCAGCATTTT
TRBJ1-5 15 few . TRBV29-1 CSVEGDTLSNQPQHF TGCAGCGTTGAGGGTGACACCCTTAGCAATCAGCCCCAGCATTTT
TRBJ1-5 14 few TRBD1 TRBV4-3 CASSRDRVNQPQHF TGCGCCAGCAGCCGAGACAGGGTAAATCAGCCCCAGCATTTT
TRBJ2-4 15 . . TRBV5-4 CASSFANGAKNIQYF TGTGCCAGCAGCTTTGCAAATGGGGCCAAAAACATTCAGTACTTC
TRBJ2-3 15 . TRBD1 TRBV11-2 CASSTYRGRGDTQYF TGTGCCAGCAGCACTTACAGGGGGCGTGGAGATACGCAGTATTTT
TRBJ2-1 15 once TRBD1 TRBV6-1 CASTLGQGARNEQFF TGTGCCAGCACCCTAGGACAGGGGGCGCGAAATGAGCAGTTCTTC
TRBJ1-2 13 . . TRBV5-1 CASSFGANYGYTF TGCGCCAGCAGCTTTGGAGCTAACTATGGCTACACCTTC
TRBJ2-5 15 . TRBD1 TRBV5-1 CASSVIQGAGETQYF TGCGCCAGCAGCGTGATACAGGGGGCTGGGGAGACCCAGTACTTC
TRBJ2-7 14 . TRBD2 TRBV9 CASSPGLAGHEQYF TGTGCCAGCAGCCCGGGACTAGCGGGCCACGAGCAGTACTTC
TRBJ1-2 12 few TRBD1 TRBV30 CAWRGTVYGYTF TGTGCCTGGAGGGGGACAGTCTATGGCTACACCTTC
TRBJ2-7 17 . TRBD1 TRBV10-1 CASRPKYRDRGPYEQYF TGCGCCAGCAGGCCGAAATACCGGGACAGGGGCCCCTACGAGCAGTACTTC
TRBJ2-3 15 . TRBD1 TRBV7-8 CASSLGTGKADTQYF TGTGCCAGCAGCTTAGGGACAGGGAAGGCAGATACGCAGTATTTT
TRBJ1-4 14 . TRBD1 TRBV5-4 CASSSGTGARKLFF TGTGCCAGCAGCTCCGGGACAGGGGCGAGGAAACTGTTTTTT
TRBJ1-3 13 . . TRBV27 CASSWARGNTIYF TGTGCCAGCAGTTGGGCACGCGGAAACACCATATATTTT
TRBJ1-1 13 . . TRBV7-8 CASSLIGETEAFF TGTGCCAGCAGCTTAATAGGAGAGACTGAAGCTTTCTTT
TRBJ2-7 11 . . TRBV30 CAWDRNYEQYF TGTGCCTGGGACAGAAACTACGAGCAGTACTTC
TRBJ2-7 15 . . TRBV7-6 CASSLGAVYSYEQYF TGTGCCAGCAGCTTAGGGGCTGTTTACTCCTACGAGCAGTACTTC
TRBJ2-7 14 . TRBD1 TRBV5-1 CASSYGQGKYEQYF TGCGCCAGCAGCTACGGACAGGGCAAGTACGAGCAGTACTTC
TRBJ1-4 20 . . TRBV28 CASSSIRGGFGVATNEKLFF TGTGCCAGCAGTTCTATACGGGGCGGATTCGGTGTGGCAACTAATGAAAAACTGTTTTTT
TRBJ2-7 15 . . TRBV5-4 CASSSTRDFAYEQYF TGTGCCAGCAGCTCAACGAGGGACTTCGCCTACGAGCAGTACTTC
TRBJ2-7 13 . TRBD1 TRBV27 CASSPTGIYEQYF TGTGCCAGCAGTCCGACAGGGATCTACGAGCAGTACTTC
TRBJ2-3 16 . TRBD1 TRBV6-6 CASSPGTGHSTDTQYF TGTGCCAGCAGTCCTGGGACAGGCCATAGCACAGATACGCAGTATTTT
TRBJ2-3 15 few TRBD2 TRBV19 CASSVQAGASGTQYF TGTGCCAGTAGTGTTCAAGCGGGAGCGTCTGGTACGCAGTATTTT
TRBJ2-1 15 . . TRBV12-5 CASGLVAEGDNEQFF TGTGCTAGTGGTTTGGTAGCTGAGGGAGACAATGAGCAGTTCTTC
TRBJ1-5 15 . . TRBV2 CASSNYGSGNQPQHF TGTGCCAGCAGTAATTACGGTAGTGGCAATCAGCCCCAGCATTTT